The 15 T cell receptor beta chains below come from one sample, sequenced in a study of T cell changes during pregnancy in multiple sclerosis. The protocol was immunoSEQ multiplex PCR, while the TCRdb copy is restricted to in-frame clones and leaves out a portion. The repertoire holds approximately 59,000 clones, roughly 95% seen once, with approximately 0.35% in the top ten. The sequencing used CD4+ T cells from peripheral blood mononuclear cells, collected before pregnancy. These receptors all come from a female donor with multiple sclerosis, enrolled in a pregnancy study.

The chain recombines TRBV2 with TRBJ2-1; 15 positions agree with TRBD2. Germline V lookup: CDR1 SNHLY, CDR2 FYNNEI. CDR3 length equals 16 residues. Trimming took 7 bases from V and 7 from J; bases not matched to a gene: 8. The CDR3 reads CASTVGLAGGLNEQFF. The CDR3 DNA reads TGTGCCAGCACCGTGGGACTAGCGGGAGGCCTGAATGAGCAGTTCTTC.

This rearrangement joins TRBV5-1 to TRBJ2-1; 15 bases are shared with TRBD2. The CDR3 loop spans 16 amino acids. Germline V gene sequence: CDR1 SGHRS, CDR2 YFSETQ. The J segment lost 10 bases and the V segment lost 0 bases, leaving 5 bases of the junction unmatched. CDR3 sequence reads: CASSLVGLAGGREQFF. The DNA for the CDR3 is TGCGCCAGCAGCTTGGTGGGACTAGCGGGAGGTCGGGAGCAGTTCTTC.

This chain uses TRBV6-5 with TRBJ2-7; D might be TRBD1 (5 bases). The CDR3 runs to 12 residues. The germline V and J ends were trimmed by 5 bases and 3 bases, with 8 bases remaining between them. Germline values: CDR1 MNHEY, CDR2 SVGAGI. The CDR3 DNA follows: TGTGCCAGCAGTCCTCAGGGCTACGAGCAGTACTTC. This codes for CASSPQGYEQYF.

This chain's CDR3 is CASSPTGANNQPQHF. DNA of the CDR3: TGTGCCAGTAGTCCGACAGGGGCTAACAATCAGCCCCAGCATTTT. The rearrangement joins TRBV19 to TRBJ1-5, with TRBD1 matching 8 bases. With 5 bases clipped from V and 3 bases from J, the junction kept 6 bases outside the gene matches. In germline, CDR1 is LNHDA, CDR2 SQIVND (reference sequence). The CDR3 totals 15 residues. Using reference TRBV19 and TRBJ1-5 for the parts outside the CDR3, the full variable domain is DGGITQSPKYLFRKEGQNVTLSCEQNLNHDAMYWYRQDPGQGLRLIYYSQIVNDFQKGDIAEGYSVSREKKESFPLTVTSAQKNPTAFYLCASSPTGANNQPQHFGDGTRLSIL.

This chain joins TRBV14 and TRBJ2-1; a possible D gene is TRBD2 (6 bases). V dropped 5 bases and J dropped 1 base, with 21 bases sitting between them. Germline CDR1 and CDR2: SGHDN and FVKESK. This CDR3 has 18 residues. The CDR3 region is CASSVGGGIGKSYNEQFF. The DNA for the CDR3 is TGTGCCAGCAGCGTAGGTGGCGGGATCGGGAAATCCTACAATGAGCAGTTCTTC.

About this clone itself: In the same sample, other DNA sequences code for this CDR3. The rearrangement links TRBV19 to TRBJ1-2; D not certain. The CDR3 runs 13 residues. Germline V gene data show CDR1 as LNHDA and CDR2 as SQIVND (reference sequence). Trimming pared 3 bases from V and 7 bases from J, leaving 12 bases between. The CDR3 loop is CASSIIRPGGYTF. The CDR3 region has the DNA TGTGCCAGTAGTATTATCCGCCCGGGTGGCTACACCTTC.

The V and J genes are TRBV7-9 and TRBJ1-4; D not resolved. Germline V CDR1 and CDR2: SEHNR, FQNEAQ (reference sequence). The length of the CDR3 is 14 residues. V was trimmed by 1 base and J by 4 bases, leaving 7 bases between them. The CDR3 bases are TGTGCCAGCAGCTTAGGCGGGGATAATGAAAAACTGTTTTTT. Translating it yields CASSLGGDNEKLFF.

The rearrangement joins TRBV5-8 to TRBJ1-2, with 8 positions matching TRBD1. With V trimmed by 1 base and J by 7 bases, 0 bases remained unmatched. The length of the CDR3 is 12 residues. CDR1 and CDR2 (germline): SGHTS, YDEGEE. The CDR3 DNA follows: TGTGCCAGCAGCTTGACAGGGGGTGGCTACACCTTC. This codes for CASSLTGGGYTF.

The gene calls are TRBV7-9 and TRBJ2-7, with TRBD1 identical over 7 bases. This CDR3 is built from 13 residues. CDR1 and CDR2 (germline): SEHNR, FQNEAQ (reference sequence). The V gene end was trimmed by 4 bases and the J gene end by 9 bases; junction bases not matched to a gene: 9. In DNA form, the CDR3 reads TGTGCCAGCAGCTCCGTACAGGGGATGGGGCAGTACTTC. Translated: CASSSVQGMGQYF.

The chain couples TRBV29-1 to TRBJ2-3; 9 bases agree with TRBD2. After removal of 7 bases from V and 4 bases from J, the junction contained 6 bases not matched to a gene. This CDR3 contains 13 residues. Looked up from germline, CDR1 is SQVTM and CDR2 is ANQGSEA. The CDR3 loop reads CSGRGGVADTQYF. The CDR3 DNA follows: TGCAGCGGGCGGGGGGGGGTGGCAGATACGCAGTATTTT.

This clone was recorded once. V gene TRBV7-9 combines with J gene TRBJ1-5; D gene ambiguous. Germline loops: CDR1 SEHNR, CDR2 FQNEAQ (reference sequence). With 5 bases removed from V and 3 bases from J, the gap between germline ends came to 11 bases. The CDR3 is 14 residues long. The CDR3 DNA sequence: TGTGCCAGCAGCGGTCCAGGAACCAATCAGCCCCAGCATTTT. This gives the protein CASSGPGTNQPQHF.

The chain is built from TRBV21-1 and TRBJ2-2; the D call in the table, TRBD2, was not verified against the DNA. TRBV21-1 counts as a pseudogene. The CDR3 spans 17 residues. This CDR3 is CASSKVGLAANTGELFF. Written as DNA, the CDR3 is TGTGCCAGCAGCAAAGTAGGCCTAGCGGCGAACACCGGGGAGCTGTTTTTT.

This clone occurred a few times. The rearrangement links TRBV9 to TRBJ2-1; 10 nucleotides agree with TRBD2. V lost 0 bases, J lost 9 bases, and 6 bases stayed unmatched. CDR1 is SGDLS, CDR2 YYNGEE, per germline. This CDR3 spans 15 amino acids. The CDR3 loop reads CASSVGLAGEGEQFF. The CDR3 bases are TGTGCCAGCAGCGTAGGGCTAGCGGGAGAGGGTGAGCAGTTCTTC.

CDR3 in amino acids: CASSDYRGLSLYEQYF. In nucleotides, the CDR3 is TGTGCCAGCAGTGACTACAGGGGGCTCAGTTTATACGAGCAGTACTTC. The chain uses TRBV6-1 and TRBJ2-7; 9 bases agree with TRBD1. V shed 3 bases and J 4 bases; nucleotides not matched to a gene: 10. The CDR3 has 16 amino acids. Germline V gives CDR1 MNHNS, CDR2 SASEGT.

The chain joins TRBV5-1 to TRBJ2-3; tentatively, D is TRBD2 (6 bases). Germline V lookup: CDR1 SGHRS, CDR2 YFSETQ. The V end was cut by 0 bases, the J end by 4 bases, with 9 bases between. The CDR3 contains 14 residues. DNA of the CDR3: TGCGCCAGCAGCTTGGCATCGGGAGCAGATACGCAGTATTTT. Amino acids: CASSLASGADTQYF. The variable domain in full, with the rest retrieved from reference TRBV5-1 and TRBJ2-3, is KAGVTQTPRYLIKTRGQQVTLSCSPISGHRSVSWYQQTPGQGLQFLFEYFSETQRNKGNFPGRFSGRQFSNSRSEMNVSTLELGDSALYLCASSLASGADTQYFGPGTRLTVL.